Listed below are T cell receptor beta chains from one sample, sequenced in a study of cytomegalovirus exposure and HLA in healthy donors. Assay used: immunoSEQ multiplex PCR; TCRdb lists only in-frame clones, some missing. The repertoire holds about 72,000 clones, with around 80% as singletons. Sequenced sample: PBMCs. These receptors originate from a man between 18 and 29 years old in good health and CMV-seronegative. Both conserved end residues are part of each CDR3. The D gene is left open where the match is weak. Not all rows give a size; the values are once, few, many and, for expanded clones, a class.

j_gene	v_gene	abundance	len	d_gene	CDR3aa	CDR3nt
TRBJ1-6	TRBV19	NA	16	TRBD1	CASSGRQGAGNSPLHF	TGTGCCAGTAGTGGACGACAGGGGGCCGGGAATTCACCCCTCCACTTT
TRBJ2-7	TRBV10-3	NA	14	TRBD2	CAISGLADNYEQYF	TGTGCCATCAGTGGACTAGCGGACAACTACGAGCAGTACTTC
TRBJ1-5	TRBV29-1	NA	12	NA	CSVTTTSQPQHF	TGCAGCGTTACAACTACTAGTCAGCCCCAGCATTTT
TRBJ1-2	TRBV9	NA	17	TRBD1	CASSETTGTGYNYGYTF	TGTGCCAGCAGCGAAACTACCGGGACAGGTTATAACTATGGCTACACCTTC
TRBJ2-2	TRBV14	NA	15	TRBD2	CASSRTSGLTGELFF	TGTGCCAGCAGCCGGACTAGCGGGCTCACCGGGGAGCTGTTTTTT
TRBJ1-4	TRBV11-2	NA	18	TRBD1	CASSLVRGDRGWGEKLFF	TGTGCCAGCAGCTTAGTTCGAGGGGACAGGGGTTGGGGTGAAAAACTGTTTTTT
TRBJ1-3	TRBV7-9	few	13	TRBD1	CASEDRGRNTIYF	TGTGCCAGCGAGGACAGGGGTAGAAACACCATATATTTT
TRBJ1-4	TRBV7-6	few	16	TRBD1	CASSLGEGQGNEKLFF	TGTGCCAGCAGCTTAGGAGAGGGACAGGGTAACGAAAAACTGTTTTTT
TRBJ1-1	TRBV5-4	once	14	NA	CASSLAGWNTEAFF	TGTGCCAGCAGCTTGGCAGGGTGGAACACTGAAGCTTTCTTT
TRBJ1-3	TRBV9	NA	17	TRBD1	CASSEPRQGGSGNTIYF	TGTGCCAGCAGCGAGCCTCGACAGGGTGGCTCTGGAAACACCATATATTTT
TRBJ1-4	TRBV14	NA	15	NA	CASSPLTGPNEKLFF	TGTGCCAGCAGCCCCCTAACAGGGCCTAATGAAAAACTGTTTTTT
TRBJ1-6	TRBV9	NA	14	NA	CASSVGGGNSPLHF	TGTGCCAGCAGCGTGGGGGGAGGAAATTCACCCCTCCACTTT
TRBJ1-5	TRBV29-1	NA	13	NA	CSVEVGRNQPQHF	TGCAGCGTTGAAGTCGGGAGGAATCAGCCCCAGCATTTT
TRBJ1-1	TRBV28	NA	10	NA	CATGGRTAFF	TGTGCCACCGGGGGGCGGACGGCTTTCTTT
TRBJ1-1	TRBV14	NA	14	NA	CATRRAGETTEAFF	TGTGCCACCCGCCGGGCAGGGGAGACCACTGAAGCTTTCTTT
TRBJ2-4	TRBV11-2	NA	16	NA	CASSLDRNIAKNIQYF	TGTGCCAGCAGCTTAGACCGAAACATAGCCAAAAACATTCAGTACTTC
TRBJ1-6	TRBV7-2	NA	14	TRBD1	CASSPGQVWSPLHF	TGTGCCAGCAGCCCGGGACAGGTGTGGTCACCCCTCCACTTT
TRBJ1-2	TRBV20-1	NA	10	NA	CSALRGGYTF	TGCAGCGCCCTAAGGGGTGGCTACACCTTC
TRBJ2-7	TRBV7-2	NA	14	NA	CASSLDGRAYEQYF	TGTGCCAGCAGCTTAGATGGCAGGGCCTACGAGCAGTACTTC
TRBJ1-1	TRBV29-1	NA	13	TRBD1	CSVSWDRVTEAFF	TGCAGCGTCTCGTGGGACAGGGTCACTGAAGCTTTCTTT
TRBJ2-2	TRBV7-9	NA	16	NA	CASSSPQMLNTGELFF	TGTGCCAGCAGCTCGCCGCAGATGCTGAACACCGGGGAGCTGTTTTTT
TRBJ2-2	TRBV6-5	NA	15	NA	CASRRERVNTGELFF	TGTGCCAGCAGACGAGAGCGGGTGAACACCGGGGAGCTGTTTTTT
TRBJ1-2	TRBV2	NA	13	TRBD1	CASPGQASYGYTF	TGTGCCAGCCCTGGACAGGCGAGTTATGGCTACACCTTC
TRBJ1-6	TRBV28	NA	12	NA	CASSFTNSPLHF	TGTGCCAGCAGTTTTACTAATTCCCCCCTCCACTTT
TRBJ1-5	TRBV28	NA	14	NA	CASSIEAGQQPQHF	TGTGCCAGCAGTATCGAGGCGGGTCAGCAGCCCCAGCATTTT
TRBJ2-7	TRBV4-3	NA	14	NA	CASSQAHTYYEQYF	TGCGCCAGCAGCCAAGCTCATACTTACTACGAGCAGTACTTC
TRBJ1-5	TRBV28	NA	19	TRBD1	CASTHMGMGTGVRNQPQHF	TGTGCCAGCACCCACATGGGGATGGGAACAGGGGTACGCAATCAGCCCCAGCATTTT
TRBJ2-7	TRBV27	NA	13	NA	CASSDWRDLEQYF	TGTGCCAGCAGTGATTGGCGGGACCTCGAGCAGTACTTC
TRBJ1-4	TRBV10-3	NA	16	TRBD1	CAISESLTGIFEKLFF	TGTGCCATCAGTGAGTCCTTGACAGGGATTTTCGAAAAACTGTTTTTT
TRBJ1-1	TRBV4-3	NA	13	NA	CASSQVPGAEAFF	TGCGCCAGCAGCCAAGTTCCGGGAGCAGAAGCTTTCTTT
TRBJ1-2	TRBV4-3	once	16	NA	CASSQLGGRGANSYTF	TGCGCCAGCAGCCAATTAGGTGGCAGAGGAGCTAATAGCTACACCTTC
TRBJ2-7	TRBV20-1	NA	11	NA	CSARGHYEQYF	TGCAGTGCTAGAGGACACTACGAGCAGTACTTC
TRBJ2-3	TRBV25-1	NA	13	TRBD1	CASRPQGTDTQYF	TGTGCCAGCAGGCCACAGGGGACGGATACGCAGTATTTT
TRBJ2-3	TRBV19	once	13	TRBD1	CASATGETDTQYF	TGTGCCAGTGCGACAGGGGAGACAGATACGCAGTATTTT
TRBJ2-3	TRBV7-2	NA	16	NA	CASSLQALARADTQYF	TGTGCCAGCAGCTTACAGGCTCTAGCGAGGGCAGATACGCAGTATTTT
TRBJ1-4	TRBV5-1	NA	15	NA	CASSLSLAGVEKLFF	TGCGCCAGCAGCTTGTCCCTGGCAGGGGTGGAAAAACTGTTTTTT
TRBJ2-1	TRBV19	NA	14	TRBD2	CASMAAGGPNEQFF	TGTGCCAGTATGGCGGCGGGAGGGCCGAATGAGCAGTTCTTC
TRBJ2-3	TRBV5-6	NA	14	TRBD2	CASNWGGMLDTQYF	TGTGCCAGCAACTGGGGGGGAATGTTGGATACGCAGTATTTT
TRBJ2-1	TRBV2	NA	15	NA	CASSLHEGGYNEQFF	TGTGCCAGCAGCCTACATGAGGGCGGTTACAATGAGCAGTTCTTC
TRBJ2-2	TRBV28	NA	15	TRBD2	CASEKREAGAGELFF	TGTGCCAGCGAAAAGCGGGAGGCGGGGGCCGGGGAGCTGTTTTTT
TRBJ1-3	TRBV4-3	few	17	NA	CASSESRTAHSGNTIYF	TGCGCCAGCAGCGAAAGCCGGACAGCTCACTCTGGAAACACCATATATTTT
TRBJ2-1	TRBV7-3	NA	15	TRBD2	CASSLSGRVYNEQFF	TGTGCCAGCAGCCTTAGCGGGAGGGTTTACAATGAGCAGTTCTTC
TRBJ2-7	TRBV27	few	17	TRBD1	CASSSIPGQGRSYEQYF	TGTGCCAGCAGTTCGATACCGGGACAGGGGAGGTCCTACGAGCAGTACTTC
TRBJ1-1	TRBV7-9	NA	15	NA	CASSLPVGMNTEAFF	TGTGCCAGCAGCTTACCAGTCGGGATGAACACTGAAGCTTTCTTT
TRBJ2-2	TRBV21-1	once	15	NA	CASSKALPVTGELFF	TGTGCCAGCAGCAAAGCGCTTCCAGTCACCGGGGAGCTGTTTTTT
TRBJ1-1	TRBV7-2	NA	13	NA	CASSFLQGAEAFF	TGTGCCAGCAGCTTCCTACAGGGAGCTGAAGCTTTCTTT
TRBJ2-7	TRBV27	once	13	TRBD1	CASSVGTVYEQYF	TGTGCCAGCAGTGTCGGGACAGTCTACGAGCAGTACTTC
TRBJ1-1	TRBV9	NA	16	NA	CASSVVGVGANTEAFF	TGTGCCAGCAGCGTAGTAGGTGTAGGGGCAAACACTGAAGCTTTCTTT
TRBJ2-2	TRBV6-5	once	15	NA	CASRLQGEGTGELFF	TGTGCCAGCAGGCTACAGGGGGAGGGCACCGGGGAGCTGTTTTTT
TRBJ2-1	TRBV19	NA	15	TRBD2	CASSNVAGDYNEQFF	TGTGCCAGTAGTAATGTTGCGGGAGACTACAATGAGCAGTTCTTC
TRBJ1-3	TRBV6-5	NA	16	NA	CASSYSWQGYGNTIYF	TGTGCCAGCAGTTACTCCTGGCAGGGGTACGGAAACACCATATATTTT
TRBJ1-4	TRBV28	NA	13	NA	CASRTGQGEKLFF	TGTGCCAGCAGGACAGGACAAGGGGAAAAACTGTTTTTT
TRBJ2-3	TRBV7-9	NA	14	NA	CASSLESLPDTQYF	TGTGCCAGCAGCTTAGAATCCCTCCCAGATACGCAGTATTTT
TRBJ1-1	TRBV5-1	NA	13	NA	CASSLIVNTEAFF	TGCGCCAGCAGCTTGATAGTTAACACTGAAGCTTTCTTT